Listed below are T cell receptor beta chains from one sample, sequenced in a study of cytomegalovirus exposure and HLA in healthy donors. The assay was immunoSEQ multiplex PCR, and TCRdb's table has in-frame clones only and misses some. The sample includes 150,000 or so clones, about three quarters of them seen just once. The sequenced material came from PBMCs. Every receptor here comes from a female donor in good health and CMV-seronegative. Both conserved end residues are part of each CDR3. Fields, in order: J gene, D gene, V gene, clone size, CDR3 protein, CDR3 DNA. D genes are given only for firm matches. A row's size may be missing; if present it is once, few, many or a size class.

>TRBJ1-3|TRBD1|TRBV2|few
CASSGVDREGNTIYF
TGTGCCAGCAGTGGAGTCGACAGGGAAGGAAACACCATATATTTT
>TRBJ1-5|-|TRBV6-6|-
CASLESGRYGQHQHF
TGTGCCAGCCTCGAGAGTGGGAGGTATGGTCAGCACCAGCATTTT
>TRBJ1-4|-|TRBV19|-
CASSIPGSVEKLFF
TGTGCCAGTAGTATTCCAGGATCGGTAGAAAAACTGTTTTTT
>TRBJ1-5|-|TRBV12-5|-
CASGTGQRKDQPQHF
TGTGCTAGTGGTACCGGACAGAGGAAGGATCAGCCCCAGCATTTT
>TRBJ2-7|TRBD2|TRBV6-1|-
CASSAPSSGRVYEQYF
TGTGCCAGCAGTGCGCCCTCTAGCGGGAGGGTCTACGAGCAGTACTTC
>TRBJ2-1|TRBD2|TRBV5-1|once
CASSSTRAGGWETYNEQFF
TGCGCCAGCAGCTCCACTCGAGCGGGGGGTTGGGAGACCTACAATGAGCAGTTCTTC
>TRBJ2-5|TRBD2|TRBV5-4|-
CASSPGLAGVVETQYF
TGTGCCAGCAGCCCGGGACTAGCGGGAGTAGTGGAGACCCAGTACTTC
>TRBJ2-1|-|TRBV7-2|-
CASSFSGFSSYNEQFF
TGTGCCAGCAGCTTTAGCGGCTTCAGCTCCTACAATGAGCAGTTCTTC
>TRBJ2-3|-|TRBV20-1|-
CSQAEMDTQYF
TGCAGCCAAGCGGAGATGGATACGCAGTATTTT
>TRBJ2-2|-|TRBV6-4|-
CASSRTRGTGELFF
TGTGCCAGCAGTCGGACCAGGGGCACCGGGGAGCTGTTTTTT
>TRBJ2-7|-|TRBV2|-
CASSVRLGGPYEQYF
TGTGCCAGCAGTGTACGTCTGGGGGGTCCTTACGAGCAGTACTTC
>TRBJ1-1|-|TRBV14|-
CASSPFRDTEAFF
TGTGCCAGCAGCCCGTTTCGTGACACTGAAGCTTTCTTT
>TRBJ1-2|-|TRBV30|-
CAWSVYSSIYGYTF
TGTGCCTGGAGTGTTTACAGTTCCATCTATGGCTACACCTTC
>TRBJ2-7|TRBD1|TRBV28|-
CASRTGLVEEQYF
TGTGCCAGCAGGACAGGGCTTGTGGAAGAGCAGTACTTC
>TRBJ2-3|TRBD2|TRBV10-3|once
CASRGQLSGGTDTQYF
TGTGCCTCCAGAGGCCAACTTAGCGGGGGCACAGATACGCAGTATTTT
>TRBJ1-1|-|TRBV5-4|many
CASSPRSGGNTEAFF
TGTGCCAGCAGCCCGCGATCGGGGGGGAACACTGAAGCTTTCTTT
>TRBJ2-7|-|TRBV5-4|-
CASSSKNQGSREQYF
TGTGCCAGCAGCTCCAAAAATCAGGGTTCTCGGGAGCAGTACTTC
>TRBJ1-1|-|TRBV7-9|-
CASSLPGAEAFF
TGTGCCAGCAGCCTACCCGGGGCTGAAGCTTTCTTT